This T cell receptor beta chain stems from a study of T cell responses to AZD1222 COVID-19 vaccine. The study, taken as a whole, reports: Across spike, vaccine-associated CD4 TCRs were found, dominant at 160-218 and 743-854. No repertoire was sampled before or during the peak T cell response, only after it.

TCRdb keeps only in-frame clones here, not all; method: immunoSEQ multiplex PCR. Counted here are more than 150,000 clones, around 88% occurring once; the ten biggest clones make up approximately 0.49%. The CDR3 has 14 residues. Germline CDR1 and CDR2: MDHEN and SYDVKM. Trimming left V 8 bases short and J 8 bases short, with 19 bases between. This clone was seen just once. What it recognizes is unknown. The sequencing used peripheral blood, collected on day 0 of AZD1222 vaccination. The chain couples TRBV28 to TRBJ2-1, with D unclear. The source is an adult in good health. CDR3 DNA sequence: TGTGCCAGCTCCGGCCCTTCAAGTGTCCATGAGCAGTTCTTC. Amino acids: CASSGPSSVHEQFF. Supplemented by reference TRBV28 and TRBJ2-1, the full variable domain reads DVKVTQSSRYLVKRTGEKVFLECVQDMDHENMFWYRQDPGLGLRLIYFSYDVKMKEKGDIPEGYSVSREKKERFSLILESASTNQTSMYLCASSGPSSVHEQFFGPGTRLTVL.